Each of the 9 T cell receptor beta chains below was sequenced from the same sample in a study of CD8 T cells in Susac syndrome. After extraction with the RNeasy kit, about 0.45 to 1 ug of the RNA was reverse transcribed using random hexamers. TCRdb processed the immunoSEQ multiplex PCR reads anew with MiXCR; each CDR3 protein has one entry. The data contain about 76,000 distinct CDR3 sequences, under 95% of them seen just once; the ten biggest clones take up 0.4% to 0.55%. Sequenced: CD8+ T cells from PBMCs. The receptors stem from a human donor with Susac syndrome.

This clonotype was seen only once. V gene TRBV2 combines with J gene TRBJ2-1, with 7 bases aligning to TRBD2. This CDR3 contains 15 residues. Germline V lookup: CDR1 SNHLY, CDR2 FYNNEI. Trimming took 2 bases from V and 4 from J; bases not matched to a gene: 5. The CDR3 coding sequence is TGTGCCAGCAGTGAAACGGGAGGTCGGTACAATGAGCAGTTCTTC. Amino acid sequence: CASSETGGRYNEQFF.

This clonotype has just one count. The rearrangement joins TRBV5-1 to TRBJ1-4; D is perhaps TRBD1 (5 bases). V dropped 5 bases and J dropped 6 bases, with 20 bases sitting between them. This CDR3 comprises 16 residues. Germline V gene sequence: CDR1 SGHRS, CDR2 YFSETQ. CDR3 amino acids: CASRNTASRGYEKLFF. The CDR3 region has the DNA TGCGCCAGCAGAAATACAGCATCCCGGGGCTATGAAAAACTGTTTTTT.

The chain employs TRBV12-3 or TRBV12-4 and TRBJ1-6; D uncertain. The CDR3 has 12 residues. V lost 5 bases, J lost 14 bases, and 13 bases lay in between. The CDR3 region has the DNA TGTGCCAGCAGTAGACTGAAGCGGGCCCTCCACTTT. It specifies CASSRLKRALHF.

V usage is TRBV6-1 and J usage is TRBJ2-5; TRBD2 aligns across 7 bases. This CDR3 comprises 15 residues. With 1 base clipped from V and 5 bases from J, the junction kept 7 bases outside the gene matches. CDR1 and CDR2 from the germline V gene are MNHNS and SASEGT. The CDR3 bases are TGTGCCAGCAGTGAAGTTCAGGAGGGAGGGGAGACCCAGTACTTC. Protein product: CASSEVQEGGETQYF.

This chain's CDR3 is CAWSVMGRVATNEKLFF. For the CDR3, the DNA is TGTGCCTGGAGTGTAATGGGCAGGGTTGCAACTAATGAAAAACTGTTTTTT. The chain recombines TRBV30 with TRBJ1-4; tentative D call: TRBD1 (5 bases). CDR3 length equals 17 residues. Trimming stripped 0 bases from V and 0 bases from J, with 14 bases between. Per germline, CDR1 GTSNPN and CDR2 SVGIG (reference sequence).

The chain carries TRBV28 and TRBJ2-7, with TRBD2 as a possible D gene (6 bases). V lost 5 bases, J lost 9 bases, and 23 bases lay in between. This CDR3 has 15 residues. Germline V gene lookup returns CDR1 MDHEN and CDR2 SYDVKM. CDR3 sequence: CASSPTSRAKWWQYF. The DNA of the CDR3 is TGTGCCAGCAGTCCGACTAGTCGGGCTAAGTGGTGGCAGTACTTC.

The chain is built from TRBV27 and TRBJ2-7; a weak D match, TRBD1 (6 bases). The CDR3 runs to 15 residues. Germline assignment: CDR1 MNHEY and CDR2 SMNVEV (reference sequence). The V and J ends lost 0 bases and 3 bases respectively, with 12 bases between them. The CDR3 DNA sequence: TGTGCCAGCAGTTTATCGACAGGTTTTGGCTACGAGCAGTACTTC. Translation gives CASSLSTGFGYEQYF.

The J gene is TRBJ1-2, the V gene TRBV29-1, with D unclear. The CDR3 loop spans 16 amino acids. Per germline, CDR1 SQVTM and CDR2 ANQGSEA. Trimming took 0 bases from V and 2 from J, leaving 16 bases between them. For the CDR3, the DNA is TGCAGCGTTGAAGATCATTTTAGCAATTGGAACTATGGCTACACCTTC. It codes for CSVEDHFSNWNYGYTF.

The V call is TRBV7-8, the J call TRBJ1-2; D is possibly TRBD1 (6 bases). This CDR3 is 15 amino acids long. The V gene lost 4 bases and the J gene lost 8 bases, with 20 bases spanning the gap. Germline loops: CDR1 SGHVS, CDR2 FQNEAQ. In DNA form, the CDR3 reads TGTGCCAGCAGCTCCCAGCGCTGGGGGCGTGAAGGCTACACCTTC. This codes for CASSSQRWGREGYTF. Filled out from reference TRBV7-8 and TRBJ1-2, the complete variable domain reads GAGVSQSPRYKVAKRGQDVALRCDPISGHVSLFWYQQALGQGPEFLTYFQNEAQLDKSGLPSDRFFAERPEGSVSTLKIQRTQQEDSAVYLCASSSQRWGREGYTFGSGTRLTVV.